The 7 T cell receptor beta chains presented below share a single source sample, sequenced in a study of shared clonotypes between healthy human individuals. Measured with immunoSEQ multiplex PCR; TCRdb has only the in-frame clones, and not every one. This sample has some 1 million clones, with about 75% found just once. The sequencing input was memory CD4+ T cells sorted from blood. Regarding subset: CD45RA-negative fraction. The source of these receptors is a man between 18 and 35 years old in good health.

CDR3 amino acids: CASSLSGIGDEQFF. In DNA form, the CDR3 reads TGCGCCAGCAGCTTGTCAGGGATAGGCGATGAGCAGTTCTTC. V usage is TRBV5-1 and J usage is TRBJ2-1; D is perhaps TRBD1 (5 bases). The CDR3 length is 14 residues. Looked up from germline, CDR1 is SGHRS and CDR2 is YFSETQ. Trimming left V 1 base short and J 8 bases short, with 13 bases between.

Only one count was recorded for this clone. The CDR3 loop is CASSGQVTTNEKLFF. CDR3 nucleotides: TGTGCCAGCAGCGGACAGGTTACAACTAATGAAAAACTGTTTTTT. The rearrangement uses TRBV7-8 and TRBJ1-4; 7 nucleotides line up with TRBD1. From germline, CDR1 is SGHVS and CDR2 FQNEAQ. With 5 bases clipped from V and 0 bases from J, the junction kept 3 bases outside the gene matches. CDR3 length: 15 residues.

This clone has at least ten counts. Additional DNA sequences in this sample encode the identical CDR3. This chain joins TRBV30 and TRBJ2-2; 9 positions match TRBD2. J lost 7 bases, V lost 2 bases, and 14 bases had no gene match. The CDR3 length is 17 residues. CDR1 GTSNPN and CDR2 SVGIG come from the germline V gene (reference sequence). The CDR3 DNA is TGTGCCTGGAGTCCCCCAGGACTAGCGAGAAAGGGCGGGGAGCTGTTTTTT. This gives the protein CAWSPPGLARKGGELFF.

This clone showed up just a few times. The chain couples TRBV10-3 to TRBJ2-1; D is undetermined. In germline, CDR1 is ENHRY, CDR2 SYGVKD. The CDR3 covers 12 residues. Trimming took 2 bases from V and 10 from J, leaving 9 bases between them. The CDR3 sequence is CAISEDLIEQFF. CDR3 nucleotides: TGTGCCATCAGTGAGGACTTAATCGAGCAGTTCTTC.

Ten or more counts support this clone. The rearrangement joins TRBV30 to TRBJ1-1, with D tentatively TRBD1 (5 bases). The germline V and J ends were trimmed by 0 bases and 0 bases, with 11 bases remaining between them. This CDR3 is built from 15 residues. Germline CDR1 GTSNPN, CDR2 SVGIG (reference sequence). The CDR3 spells CAWSVGGAVNTEAFF. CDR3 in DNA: TGTGCCTGGAGTGTAGGTGGGGCGGTGAACACTGAAGCTTTCTTT. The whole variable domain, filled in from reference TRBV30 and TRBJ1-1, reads SQTIHQWPATLVQPVGSPLSLECTVEGTSNPNLYWYRQAAGRGLQLLFYSVGIGQISSEVPQNLSASRPQDRQFILSSKKLLLSDSGFYLCAWSVGGAVNTEAFFGQGTRLTVV.

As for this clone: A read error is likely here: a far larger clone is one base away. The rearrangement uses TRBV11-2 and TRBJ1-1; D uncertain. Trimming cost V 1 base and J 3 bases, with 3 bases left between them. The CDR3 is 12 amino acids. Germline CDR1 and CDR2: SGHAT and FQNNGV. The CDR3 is CASSLVDTEAFF. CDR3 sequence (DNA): TGTGCCAGCAGCTTAGTGGACACTGAAGCTTTCTTT. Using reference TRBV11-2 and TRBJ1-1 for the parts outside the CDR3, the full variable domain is EAGVAQSPRYKIIEKRQSVAFWCNPISGHATLYWYQQILGQGPKLLIQFQNNGVVDDSQLPKDRFSAERLKGVDSTLKIQPAKLEDSAVYLCASSLVDTEAFFGQGTRLTVV.

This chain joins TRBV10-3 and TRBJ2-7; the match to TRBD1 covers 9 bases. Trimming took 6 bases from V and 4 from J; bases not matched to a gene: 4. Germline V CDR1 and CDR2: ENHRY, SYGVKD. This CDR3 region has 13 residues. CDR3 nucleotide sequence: TGTGCCATCAGCCCCGGGACAGGGTACGAGCAGTACTTC. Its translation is CAISPGTGYEQYF.